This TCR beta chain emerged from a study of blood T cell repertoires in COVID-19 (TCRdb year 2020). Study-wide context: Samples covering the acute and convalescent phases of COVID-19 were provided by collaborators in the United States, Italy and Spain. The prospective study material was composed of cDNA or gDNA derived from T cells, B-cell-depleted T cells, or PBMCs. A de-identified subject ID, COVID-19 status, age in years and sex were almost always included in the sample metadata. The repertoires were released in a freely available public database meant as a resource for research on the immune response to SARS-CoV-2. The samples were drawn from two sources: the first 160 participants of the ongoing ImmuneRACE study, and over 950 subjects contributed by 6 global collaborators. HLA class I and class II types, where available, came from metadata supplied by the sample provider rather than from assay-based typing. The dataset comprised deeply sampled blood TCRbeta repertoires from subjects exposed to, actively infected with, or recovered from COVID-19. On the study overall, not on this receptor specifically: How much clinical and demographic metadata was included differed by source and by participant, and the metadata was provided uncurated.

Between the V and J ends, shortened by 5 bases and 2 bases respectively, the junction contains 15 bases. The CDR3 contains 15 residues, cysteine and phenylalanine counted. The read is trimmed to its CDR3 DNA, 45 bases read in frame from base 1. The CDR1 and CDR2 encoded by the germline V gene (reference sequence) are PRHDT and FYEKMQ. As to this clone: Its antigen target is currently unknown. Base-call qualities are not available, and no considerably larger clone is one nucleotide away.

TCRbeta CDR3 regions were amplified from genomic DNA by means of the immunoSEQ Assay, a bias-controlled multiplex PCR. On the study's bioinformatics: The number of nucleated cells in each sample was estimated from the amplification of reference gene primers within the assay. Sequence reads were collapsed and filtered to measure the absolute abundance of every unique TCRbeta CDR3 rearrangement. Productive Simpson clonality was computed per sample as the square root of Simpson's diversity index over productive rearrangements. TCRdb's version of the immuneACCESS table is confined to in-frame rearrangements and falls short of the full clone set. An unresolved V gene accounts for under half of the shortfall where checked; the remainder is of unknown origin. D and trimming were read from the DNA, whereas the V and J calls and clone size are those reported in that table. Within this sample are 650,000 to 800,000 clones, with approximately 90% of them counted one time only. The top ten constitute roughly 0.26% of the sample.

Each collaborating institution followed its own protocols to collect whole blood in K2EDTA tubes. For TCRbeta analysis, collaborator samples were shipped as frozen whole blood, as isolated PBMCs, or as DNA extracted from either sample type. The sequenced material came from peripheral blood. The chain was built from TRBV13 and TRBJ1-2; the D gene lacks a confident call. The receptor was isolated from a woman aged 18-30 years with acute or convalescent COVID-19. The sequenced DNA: TGTGCCAGCAGCCCCGACCCCGGGGAAAACTATGGCTACACCTTC. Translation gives CASSPDPGENYGYTF.